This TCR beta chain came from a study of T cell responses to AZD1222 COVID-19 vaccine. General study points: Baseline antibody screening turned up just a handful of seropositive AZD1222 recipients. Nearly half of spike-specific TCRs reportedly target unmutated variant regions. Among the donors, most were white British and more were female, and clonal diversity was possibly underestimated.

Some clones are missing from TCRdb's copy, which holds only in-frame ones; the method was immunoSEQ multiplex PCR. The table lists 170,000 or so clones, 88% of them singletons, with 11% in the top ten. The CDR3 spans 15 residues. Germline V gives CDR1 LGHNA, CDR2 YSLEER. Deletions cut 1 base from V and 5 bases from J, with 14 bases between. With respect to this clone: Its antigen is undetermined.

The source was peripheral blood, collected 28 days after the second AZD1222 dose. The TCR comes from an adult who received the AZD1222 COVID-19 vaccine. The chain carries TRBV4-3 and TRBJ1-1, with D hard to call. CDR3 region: CASSQATSGRTEAFF. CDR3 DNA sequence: TGCGCCAGCAGCCAAGCCACTTCTGGGCGGACTGAAGCTTTCTTT.